Listed below are T cell receptor beta chains from one sample, sequenced in a study of Graves' ophthalmopathy and Graves' hyperthyroidism. TCRdb reprocessed the multiplex PCR reads via MiXCR and lists one record per CDR3 protein. This sample has 650,000 to 900,000 distinct CDR3 sequences, with 35% to 50% found just once. The material sequenced was peripheral blood. The origin of the receptors is an adult man with Graves' ophthalmopathy. The CDR3 runs from the conserved cysteine through the conserved F or W. A D gene is named only where the DNA matches it firmly. Rows may omit the clone size; those that give it use once, few, many or a size class.

size: .; length: 15; V: TRBV25-1; J: TRBJ2-7; D: TRBD1; DNA: TGTGCCAGCAGTTTGACAGGGGACGACACCTACGAGCAGTACTTC; CDR3: CASSLTGDDTYEQYF
size: .; length: 13; V: TRBV19; J: TRBJ2-1; D: TRBD1; DNA: TGTGCCAGTAGTAGGGGACAGGCCAATGAGCAGTTCTTC; CDR3: CASSRGQANEQFF
size: .; length: 14; V: TRBV2; J: TRBJ2-5; D: TRBD1; DNA: TGTGCCAGCTTTGACAGGGGATACCAAGAGACCCAGTACTTC; CDR3: CASFDRGYQETQYF
size: .; length: 15; V: TRBV10-1; J: TRBJ2-3; D: TRBD2; DNA: TGCGCCAGCAGTGATACGGGGGGAGGGTCAGATACGCAGTATTTT; CDR3: CASSDTGGGSDTQYF
size: .; length: 16; V: TRBV7-9; J: TRBJ2-5; D: .; DNA: TGTGCCAGCAGCTTAGATCTGGGGCGCGAGCAAGAGACCCAGTACTTC; CDR3: CASSLDLGREQETQYF
size: many; length: 13; V: TRBV12-3/TRBV12-4; J: TRBJ1-1; D: .; DNA: TGTGCCAGCAGTTTGGAAGAGTACACTGAAGCTTTCTTT; CDR3: CASSLEEYTEAFF
size: few; length: 18; V: TRBV6-6; J: TRBJ2-5; D: .; DNA: TGTGCCAGCAGTTACTCAATCCAGGCCACAACGACCCAAGAGACCCAGTACTTC; CDR3: CASSYSIQATTTQETQYF
size: few; length: 18; V: TRBV7-3; J: TRBJ2-6; D: TRBD2; DNA: TGTGCCAGCAGCTCTGGGGGGGGGACCCTCTCTGGGGCCAACGTCCTGACTTTC; CDR3: CASSSGGGTLSGANVLTF
size: few; length: 19; V: TRBV25-1; J: TRBJ1-1; D: TRBD1; DNA: TGTGCCAGCAGCCAAGATCCTAGCGGACAGGGGTATTCGGACACTGAAGCTTTCTTT; CDR3: CASSQDPSGQGYSDTEAFF
size: .; length: 16; V: TRBV10-3; J: TRBJ1-5; D: TRBD1; DNA: TGTGCCATCAGTGCCGGGACAGGGGACCTCAATCAGCCCCAGCATTTT; CDR3: CAISAGTGDLNQPQHF
size: many; length: 13; V: TRBV2; J: TRBJ1-5; D: TRBD1; DNA: TGTGCCAGCGGGACAGGTAGCAATCAGCCCCAGCATTTT; CDR3: CASGTGSNQPQHF
size: .; length: 15; V: TRBV11-2; J: TRBJ1-1; D: .; DNA: TGTGCCAGCAGCTTGACGGCAGGGAGAGGGACTGAAGCTTTCTTT; CDR3: CASSLTAGRGTEAFF
size: few; length: 12; V: TRBV14; J: TRBJ2-5; D: .; DNA: TGTGCCAGCTCATCATTTGAAGAGACCCAGTACTTC; CDR3: CASSSFEETQYF
size: .; length: 16; V: TRBV6-2/TRBV6-3; J: TRBJ2-7; D: TRBD1; DNA: TGTGCCAGCTCACCGTCCTACGAGGGACAGTGGGTGGAGCAGTACTTC; CDR3: CASSPSYEGQWVEQYF
size: .; length: 16; V: TRBV15; J: TRBJ2-7; D: TRBD1; DNA: TGTGCCACCAGCAGCTTATGGCGGACAGGGGGGTACGAGCAGTACTTC; CDR3: CATSSLWRTGGYEQYF
size: .; length: 11; V: TRBV5-1; J: TRBJ2-7; D: .; DNA: TGCGCCAGCAGCTTGGCGGACGAGCAGCACTTC; CDR3: CASSLADEQHF
size: once; length: 13; V: TRBV20-1; J: TRBJ2-2; D: TRBD2; DNA: TGCAGTGCAGCGGGGATAGTCACCGGGGAGCTGTTTTTT; CDR3: CSAAGIVTGELFF
size: .; length: 17; V: TRBV15; J: TRBJ1-1; D: .; DNA: TGTGCCACCAGCAGAGATCCAGGGACAAGAGGTCTCACTGAAGCTTTCTTT; CDR3: CATSRDPGTRGLTEAFF
size: few; length: 13; V: TRBV6-1; J: TRBJ1-2; D: .; DNA: TGTGCCAGCCGCGACAGTAGCTTCTATGGCTACACCTTC; CDR3: CASRDSSFYGYTF
size: .; length: 15; V: TRBV9; J: TRBJ1-2; D: .; DNA: TGTGCCAGCTCACCTCAAGGGGCGGGATTCTATGGCTACACCTTC; CDR3: CASSPQGAGFYGYTF
size: .; length: 16; V: TRBV25-1; J: TRBJ1-2; D: TRBD1; DNA: TGTGCCAGCAGCCCCCGGGACAGGCCTAGGGGCTATGGCTACACCTTC; CDR3: CASSPRDRPRGYGYTF
size: .; length: 12; V: TRBV7-2; J: TRBJ2-1; D: .; DNA: TGTGCCAGCAGTCCCCCAAGGGGGAAGCAGTTCTTC; CDR3: CASSPPRGKQFF
size: .; length: 12; V: TRBV29-1; J: TRBJ2-6; D: .; DNA: TGCAGCGTTGATGTAGGGATGAACACTGAAGCTTTC; CDR3: CSVDVGMNTEAF